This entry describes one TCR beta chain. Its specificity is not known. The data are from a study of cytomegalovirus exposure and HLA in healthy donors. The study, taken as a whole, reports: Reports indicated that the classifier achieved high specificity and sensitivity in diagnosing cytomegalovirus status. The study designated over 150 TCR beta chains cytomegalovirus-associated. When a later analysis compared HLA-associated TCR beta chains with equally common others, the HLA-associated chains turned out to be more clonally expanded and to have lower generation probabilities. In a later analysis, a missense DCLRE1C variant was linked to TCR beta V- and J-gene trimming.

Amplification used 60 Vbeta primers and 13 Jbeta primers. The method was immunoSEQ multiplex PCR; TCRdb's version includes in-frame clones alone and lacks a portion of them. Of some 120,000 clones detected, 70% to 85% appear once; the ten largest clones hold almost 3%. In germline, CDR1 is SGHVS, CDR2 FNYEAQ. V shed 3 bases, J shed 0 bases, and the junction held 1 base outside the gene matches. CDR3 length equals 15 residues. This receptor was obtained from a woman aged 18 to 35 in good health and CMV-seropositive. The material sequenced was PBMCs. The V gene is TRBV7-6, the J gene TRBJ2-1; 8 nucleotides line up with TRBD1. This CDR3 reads CASSLGQDSYNEQFF. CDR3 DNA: TGTGCCAGCAGCTTGGGACAGGACTCCTACAATGAGCAGTTCTTC.